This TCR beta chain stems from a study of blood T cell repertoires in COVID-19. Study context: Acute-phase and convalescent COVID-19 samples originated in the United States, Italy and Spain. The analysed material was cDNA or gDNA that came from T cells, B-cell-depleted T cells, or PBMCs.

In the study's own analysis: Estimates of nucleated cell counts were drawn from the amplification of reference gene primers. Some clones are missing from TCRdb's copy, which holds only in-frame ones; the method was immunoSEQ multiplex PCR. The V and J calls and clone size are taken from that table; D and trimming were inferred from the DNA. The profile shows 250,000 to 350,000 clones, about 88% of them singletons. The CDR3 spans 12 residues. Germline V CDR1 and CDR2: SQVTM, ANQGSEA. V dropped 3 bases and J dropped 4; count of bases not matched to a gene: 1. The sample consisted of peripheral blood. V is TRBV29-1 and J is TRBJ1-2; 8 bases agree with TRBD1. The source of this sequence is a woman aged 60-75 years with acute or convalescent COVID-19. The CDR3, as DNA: TGCAGCGTTGACGGGACAGGCTATGGCTACACCTTC. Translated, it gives CSVDGTGYGYTF.